One and the same sample provided the 3 T cell receptor beta chains below, sequenced in a study of identical twins' blood T cells. TCRdb processed the 5' RACE reads anew with MiXCR; each CDR3 protein has one entry. This table has 300,000 to 400,000 distinct CDR3 sequences, approximately 30% appearing once. The specimen sequenced was PBMCs. The receptors originated from a woman aged 18 to 49 in good health.

This chain connects TRBV3-1 to TRBJ1-1; weak D call: TRBD1 (5 bases). The CDR3 length is 13 residues. Trimming pared 1 base from V and 5 bases from J, leaving 8 bases between. Germline V gene lookup returns CDR1 LGHDT and CDR2 YNNKEL (reference sequence). The CDR3 DNA is TGTGCCAGCAGCCAAGTTTCAGGGACTGAAGCTTTCTTT. This translates into CASSQVSGTEAFF.

A few counts support this clonotype. The chain joins TRBV7-2 to TRBJ2-1; D gene unclear. The CDR3 extends over 15 amino acids. V was trimmed by 0 bases and J by 1 base, leaving 7 bases between them. Germline CDR1 SGHTA, CDR2 FQGNSA. This chain's CDR3 is CASSLASNSYNEQFF. DNA for the CDR3: TGTGCCAGCAGCTTAGCGTCAAATTCCTACAATGAGCAGTTCTTC.

V usage is TRBV20-1 and J usage is TRBJ2-5; 7 bases are shared with TRBD1. Germline assignment: CDR1 DFQATT and CDR2 SNEGSKA (reference sequence). This CDR3 contains 13 residues. The V and J ends lost 4 bases and 1 base, in that order; junction bases with no gene match: 3. Written as DNA, the CDR3 is TGCAGTGCTACCGGACAGGCCCAAGAGACCCAGTACTTC. This codes for CSATGQAQETQYF.